This T cell receptor beta chain was profiled in a study of shared clonotypes between healthy human individuals. Study-level points and caveats: Generation probabilities of non-shared clonotypes were lower (relative to those shared by all four donors).

Produced via immunoSEQ multiplex PCR; TCRdb's table is partial and in-frame only. The sample gives a few million clones, around nine tenths of which show up once; over 0.12% is in the top ten. Trimming cost V 10 bases and J 5 bases; bases outside gene matches: 15. This CDR3 spans 15 amino acids. CDR1 and CDR2 (germline): ENHRY, SYGVKD. Regarding this clone: Its antigen remains unidentified.

CD45RA+ naive and CD45RA-negative memory subsets were separated from CD4+ cells. The source material was naive CD4+ T cells sorted from blood. Described subset: CD45RA+ positively selected. This clonotype was sampled from a man in his late teens or twenties in good health. The chain is built from TRBV10-3 and TRBJ2-5, with TRBD2 matching 8 bases. CDR3 nucleotides: TGTGCCACCCACGGTGGAGCGGGGGTCGGGGAGACCCAGTACTTC. Its translation: CATHGGAGVGETQYF.